This passage covers 28 T cell receptor beta chains from one sample sequenced in a study of neoadjuvant anti-PD-1 for oral cavity cancer (dated by TCRdb to the early 2020s). What this sample's time point label stands for: after neoadjuvant nivolumab, at surgical resection. To prepare the library, the immunoSEQ multiplex PCR assay was applied. TCRdb limited this immuneACCESS table to in-frame rearrangements with V and J called. A share of clones is missing; checked studies link under half to unresolved V genes, and the rest is unexplained. This sample is represented by tens of thousands of clones; 38% of them were singletons. The top ten clonotypes cover more than 15% of the sample. The sample here was tumor tissue, taken after nivolumab (anti-PD-1) treatment. These receptors were obtained from a person aged 35 to 85 with oral cavity squamous cell carcinoma.

The gene calls are TRBV15 and TRBJ1-2, with no clear D. The germline V gene has CDR1 LNHNV and CDR2 YYDKDF (reference sequence). The CDR3 length is 12 residues. V was pared by 0 bases and J by 13 bases, with 12 bases between. The CDR3 nucleotides are TGTGCCACCAGCAGAGATGCGGGTTCATCCACCTTC. It specifies CATSRDAGSSTF.

The rearrangement joins TRBV2 to TRBJ2-3; no definite D call. The V and J ends lost 6 bases and 0 bases respectively, with 7 bases between them. The CDR3 extends over 13 amino acids. The germline V gene has CDR1 SNHLY and CDR2 FYNNEI. CDR3 nucleotides: TGTGCCAGCAGCTTGTCTAGCACAGATACGCAGTATTTT. Encoded protein: CASSLSSTDTQYF.

The chain is built from TRBV4-2 and TRBJ1-1; D is unclear. V shed 0 bases and J shed 0 bases, with 20 bases lying between them. The CDR3 runs to 19 residues. Germline V gene data show CDR1 as LGHNA and CDR2 as YNFKEQ. CDR3: CASSQDYRTTRKLNTEAFF. CDR3 bases: TGTGCCAGCAGCCAAGACTACCGAACGACACGAAAATTGAACACTGAAGCTTTCTTT.

J is TRBJ1-4 and V is TRBV30; a possible D gene is TRBD1 (5 bases). Looked up from germline, CDR1 is GTSNPN and CDR2 is SVGIG (reference sequence). V was trimmed by 4 bases and J by 3 bases, leaving 27 bases between them. The CDR3 has 19 residues. CDR3 residues: CAWKGQEFNPLLPNEKLFF. CDR3 coding DNA: TGTGCCTGGAAGGGGCAGGAGTTCAACCCCCTCCTTCCTAATGAAAAACTGTTTTTT.

The chain uses TRBV29-1 and TRBJ2-7; TRBD2 matches at 7 bases. The germline V gene has CDR1 SQVTM and CDR2 ANQGSEA. The CDR3 totals 13 residues. Losses at the gene ends were 4 bases for V and 2 bases for J; bases not matched to a gene: 5. Here the CDR3 reads CSVVYGRAYEQYF. The CDR3 DNA reads as TGCAGCGTTGTATATGGGAGGGCCTACGAGCAGTACTTC.

This clone has more than one count but fewer than ten. This chain connects TRBV5-8 to TRBJ1-1, with D possibly being TRBD1 (5 bases). CDR3 size: 14 residues. The germline CDR1 and CDR2 sequences are SGHTS and YDEGEE. Trimming shortened V by 3 bases and J by 4 bases, and 13 bases separated the two germline ends. In nucleotides, the CDR3 is TGTGCCAGCAGCTGGGGGAGGAGGGTCACTGAAGCTTTCTTT. Amino acid sequence: CASSWGRRVTEAFF.

This clone has a handful of counts. J is TRBJ2-1 and V is TRBV6-5; 7 nucleotides agree with TRBD1. This CDR3 has 14 residues. Per the germline V gene, CDR1 is MNHEY and CDR2 is SVGAGI. J gave up 5 bases and V 5 bases, and 6 bases lay outside the gene matches. The CDR3 protein is CASSPSTGDNEQFF. DNA for the CDR3: TGTGCCAGCAGTCCCTCCACAGGGGACAATGAGCAGTTCTTC.

In its sample, this clone was seen a few times. The chain carries TRBV5-1 and TRBJ1-6; the match to TRBD1 covers 9 bases. Germline V gene sequence: CDR1 SGHRS, CDR2 YFSETQ. The CDR3 is made up of 15 amino acids. V lost 0 bases and J lost 7; bases outside the gene matches: 2. The CDR3 DNA sequence: TGCGCCAGCAGCTTGGTGGGACAGGGAAATTCACCCCTCCACTTT. Translated, it gives CASSLVGQGNSPLHF.

This clone was detected only a few times. This chain connects TRBV27 to TRBJ2-3; no reliable D call. The length of the CDR3 is 17 residues. Germline CDR1 is MNHEY and CDR2 is SMNVEV (reference sequence). V was trimmed by 4 bases and J by 4 bases, leaving 21 bases between them. The CDR3 is CASSSSFYGRVSDTQYF. The CDR3 DNA follows: TGTGCCAGCAGTTCGTCCTTCTATGGGCGTGTCTCAGATACGCAGTATTTT.

V and J are TRBV7-9 and TRBJ1-6, with D perhaps TRBD1 (5 bases). V was cut by 5 bases and J by 4 bases, with 15 bases left in between. Per the germline V gene, CDR1 is SEHNR and CDR2 is FQNEAQ (reference sequence). CDR3 length equals 16 residues. CDR3 sequence reads: CASSAGGLTYNSPLHF. The CDR3 bases are TGTGCCAGCAGCGCGGGGGGACTGACGTATAATTCACCCCTCCACTTT.

The chain is built from TRBV5-1 and TRBJ1-5; tentative D call: TRBD1 (5 bases). V was trimmed by 4 bases and J by 3 bases, leaving 11 bases between them. The CDR3 is 14 amino acids. Germline assignment: CDR1 SGHRS and CDR2 YFSETQ. This CDR3 reads CASSPDSPNQPQHF. CDR3 nucleotides: TGCGCCAGCAGCCCTGACAGCCCCAATCAGCCCCAGCATTTT.

This clone has at least ten counts. This sequence joins TRBV30 and TRBJ1-5, with D uncertain. The CDR3 spans 13 residues. V gave up 0 bases and J gave up 7 bases, with 10 bases separating them. Germline V lookup: CDR1 GTSNPN, CDR2 SVGIG (reference sequence). CDR3 coding DNA: TGTGCCTGGAGTGTAGAGGAACGGCAGCCCCAGCATTTT. Translated: CAWSVEERQPQHF. Drawing the rest from reference TRBV30 and TRBJ1-5, the complete variable domain is SQTIHQWPATLVQPVGSPLSLECTVEGTSNPNLYWYRQAAGRGLQLLFYSVGIGQISSEVPQNLSASRPQDRQFILSSKKLLLSDSGFYLCAWSVEERQPQHFGDGTRLSIL.

The chain is built from TRBV6-5 and TRBJ1-2; possibly TRBD1 for D (6 bases). Trimming took 5 bases from V and 2 from J, leaving 12 bases between them. The CDR3 is made up of 14 amino acids. The V gene's germline CDR1 is MNHEY and CDR2 SVGAGI. DNA of the CDR3: TGTGCCAGCAGTAAGACAGGAGGAAACTATGGCTACACCTTC. Residues: CASSKTGGNYGYTF.

This chain links TRBV7-9 with TRBJ1-2; 8 bases map to TRBD1. The V segment lost 5 bases and the J segment 2 bases; nucleotides outside the gene matches: 4. Germline CDR1 and CDR2: SEHNR and FQNEAQ (reference sequence). The CDR3 contains 14 residues. The CDR3 bases are TGTGCCAGCAGCGTAGGACAGGGAAACTATGGCTACACCTTC. This sequence encodes CASSVGQGNYGYTF.

J is TRBJ1-5 and V is TRBV15, with TRBD1 identical over 7 bases. This CDR3 comprises 15 residues. J gave up 7 bases and V 3 bases, and 9 bases lay outside the gene matches. Germline values: CDR1 LNHNV, CDR2 YYDKDF (reference sequence). The CDR3 DNA follows: TGTGCCACCAGCAGGGACTCACAGGGGCGGCAGCCCCAGCATTTT. Translating it yields CATSRDSQGRQPQHF.

The J gene is TRBJ1-3, the V gene TRBV7-9; 10 bases are shared with TRBD1. Per the germline V gene, CDR1 is SEHNR and CDR2 is FQNEAQ (reference sequence). V lost 5 bases, J lost 6 bases, and 4 bases stayed unmatched. There are 14 residues in the CDR3. DNA of the CDR3: TGTGCCAGCAGCCTTGGACAGGGGGAAAACACCATATATTTT. Protein sequence: CASSLGQGENTIYF.

V is TRBV6-5 and J is TRBJ2-7, with D tentatively TRBD1 (5 bases). The V gene's germline CDR1 is MNHEY and CDR2 SVGAGI. This CDR3 is 14 amino acids long. The V and J ends lost 2 bases and 0 bases respectively, with 8 bases between them. The CDR3 DNA reads as TGTGCCAGCAGTTACCGCGACAGCTCCTACGAGCAGTACTTC. Its translation: CASSYRDSSYEQYF.

This clone showed up many times. V is TRBV7-9 and J is TRBJ2-1; D is unresolved. Germline CDR1 SEHNR, CDR2 FQNEAQ (reference sequence). This CDR3 region has 10 residues. The V and J ends lost 4 bases and 7 bases respectively, with 2 bases between them. This chain's CDR3 is CASSSNEQFF. The CDR3 nucleotides read TGTGCCAGCAGCTCAAATGAGCAGTTCTTC.

J is TRBJ2-2 and V is TRBV30; 7 nucleotides match TRBD2. The CDR3 contains 14 residues. Germline lookup yields CDR1 GTSNPN and CDR2 SVGIG (reference sequence). J was trimmed by 6 bases and V by 8 bases; bases with no gene match: 12. CDR3 bases: TGTGCCGCCGGGGGGAAAAGTTACGCCGGGGAGCTGTTTTTT. Translated, it gives CAAGGKSYAGELFF.

This clone was counted a few times. The chain's CDR3 is CAISVTAGLAANVLTF. The CDR3 nucleotides are TGTGCCATCAGTGTGACGGCGGGCCTTGCGGCCAACGTCCTGACTTTC. V gene TRBV10-3 combines with J gene TRBJ2-6, with D maybe TRBD2 (5 bases). The CDR3 consists of 16 residues. CDR1 is ENHRY and CDR2 is SYGVKD in the germline V gene. Trimming pared 4 bases from V and 6 bases from J, leaving 16 bases between.

V gene TRBV4-1 combines with J gene TRBJ1-4; no clear D gene. CDR1 and CDR2 from the germline V gene are MGHRA and YSYEKL. The CDR3 is made up of 15 amino acids. Trimming took 1 base from V and 5 from J, leaving 11 bases between them. CDR3 DNA: TGCGCCAGCAGCCAAGTAGTGCAGGTCAATGAAAAACTGTTTTTT. Encoded protein: CASSQVVQVNEKLFF.

This clone was seen a handful of times. The rearrangement joins TRBV27 to TRBJ1-5; D may be TRBD1 (6 bases). Trimming removed 8 bases at V and 5 bases at J, with 22 bases between. The CDR3 sequence is 16 residues long. The germline gives CDR1 MNHEY, CDR2 SMNVEV (reference sequence). The chain's CDR3 is CASAPGDNRGDQPQHF. The CDR3 DNA sequence: TGTGCCAGCGCCCCCGGGGACAACCGGGGCGATCAGCCCCAGCATTTT.

This clone showed up just a few times. V gene TRBV4-1 combines with J gene TRBJ2-1, with TRBD2 matching 10 bases. Germline lookup yields CDR1 MGHRA and CDR2 YSYEKL. The J segment lost 7 bases and the V segment lost 1 base, leaving 7 bases of the junction unmatched. This CDR3 is 16 amino acids long. DNA for the CDR3: TGCGCCAGCAGCCAAGCAACTAGCGGGGTTAAAAATGAGCAGTTCTTC. It translates to CASSQATSGVKNEQFF.

The rearrangement links TRBV11-2 to TRBJ1-2; D uncertain. Germline loops: CDR1 SGHAT, CDR2 FQNNGV. V lost 3 bases to trimming and J lost 3 bases, with 2 bases between them. The CDR3 runs 11 residues. CDR3 coding DNA: TGTGCCAGCAGCTTCGACTATGGCTACACCTTC. Encoded protein: CASSFDYGYTF. Drawing the rest from reference TRBV11-2 and TRBJ1-2, the complete variable domain is EAGVAQSPRYKIIEKRQSVAFWCNPISGHATLYWYQQILGQGPKLLIQFQNNGVVDDSQLPKDRFSAERLKGVDSTLKIQPAKLEDSAVYLCASSFDYGYTFGSGTRLTVV.

This clone was picked up a small number of times. The chain carries TRBV18 and TRBJ1-6; the D gene is possibly TRBD1 (5 bases). This CDR3 region has 15 residues. Germline CDR1 is KGHSH and CDR2 is LQKENI. Deletions cut 3 bases from V and 5 bases from J, with 11 bases between. The CDR3 sequence is CASSPRGTNNSPLHF. The CDR3 DNA is TGTGCCAGCTCACCCCGGGGGACGAATAATTCACCCCTCCACTTT.

This clone has a count of ten or more. The V and J genes are TRBV11-2 and TRBJ2-5; 11 nucleotides line up with TRBD2. The trim removed 5 bases at V and 1 base at J, leaving 9 bases unmatched. The CDR3 length is 17 residues. Per germline, CDR1 SGHAT and CDR2 FQNNGV. For the CDR3, the DNA is TGTGCCAGCAGCCCGCAAGGGGGACTAGCGGCCCAAGAGACCCAGTACTTC. This encodes CASSPQGGLAAQETQYF.

This chain links TRBV6-5 with TRBJ2-3, with 12 bases lining up with TRBD2. V shed 0 bases and J 3 bases; nucleotides not matched to a gene: 1. CDR1 and CDR2 from the germline V gene are MNHEY and SVGAGI. This CDR3 is 16 amino acids long. CDR3 sequence: CASSYSTSGGTDTQYF. In nucleotides, the CDR3 is TGTGCCAGCAGTTACTCGACTAGCGGGGGTACAGATACGCAGTATTTT.

This clone was recorded many times. This rearrangement joins TRBV6-6 to TRBJ1-5, with 9 nucleotides matching TRBD1. Per germline, CDR1 MNHNY and CDR2 SVGAGI (reference sequence). CDR3 length: 15 amino acids. Trimming removed 8 bases from V and 4 bases from J; junction bases left unmatched: 9. CDR3 sequence reads: CASADPGQGNQPQHF. The CDR3 nucleotides are TGTGCCAGCGCCGACCCGGGACAGGGAAATCAGCCCCAGCATTTT.